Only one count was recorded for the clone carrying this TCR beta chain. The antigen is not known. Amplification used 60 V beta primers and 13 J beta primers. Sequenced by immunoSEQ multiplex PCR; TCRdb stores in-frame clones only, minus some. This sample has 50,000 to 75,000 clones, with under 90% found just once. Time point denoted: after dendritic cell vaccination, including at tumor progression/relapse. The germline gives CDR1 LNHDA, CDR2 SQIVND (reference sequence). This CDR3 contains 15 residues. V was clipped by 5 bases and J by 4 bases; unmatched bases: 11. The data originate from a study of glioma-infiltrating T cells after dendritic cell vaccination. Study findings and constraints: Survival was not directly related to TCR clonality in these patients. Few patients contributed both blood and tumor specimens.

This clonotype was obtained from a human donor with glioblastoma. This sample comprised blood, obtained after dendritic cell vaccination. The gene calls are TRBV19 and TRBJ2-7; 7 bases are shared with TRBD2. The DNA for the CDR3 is TGTGCCAGTAGTGTCCGGGACTACCAAGCGTACGAGCAGTACTTC. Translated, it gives CASSVRDYQAYEQYF. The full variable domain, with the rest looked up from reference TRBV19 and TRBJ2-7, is DGGITQSPKYLFRKEGQNVTLSCEQNLNHDAMYWYRQDPGQGLRLIYYSQIVNDFQKGDIAEGYSVSREKKESFPLTVTSAQKNPTAFYLCASSVRDYQAYEQYFGPGTRLTVT.